The 31 T cell receptor beta chains below come from one sample, sequenced in a study of T cell responses to AZD1222 COVID-19 vaccine (dated by TCRdb to the early 2020s). This sample's time point label indicates: baseline before first vaccination. The library was produced with the immunoSEQ multiplex PCR assay. TCRdb stores this immuneACCESS table with in-frame sequences only. Part of the clones is absent; in the studies checked, under half of the shortfall reflects unresolved V genes, and no reason is known for the rest. The sample includes 150,000 to 200,000 clones, with around nine tenths observed a single time. The top ten clones comprise around 6% of the sample. Sequenced material: peripheral blood, taken on day 0 of AZD1222 vaccination. These receptors were collected from an adult in good health.

This clone has only one observation. The gene calls are TRBV15 and TRBJ2-7; D unresolved. V was cut by 0 bases and J by 7 bases, with 13 bases left in between. This CDR3 is 14 amino acids long. Germline values: CDR1 LNHNV, CDR2 YYDKDF (reference sequence). The CDR3 here is CATSRDRAGEEQYF. The CDR3 DNA follows: TGTGCCACCAGCAGAGATCGGGCAGGTGAGGAGCAGTACTTC.

The chain carries TRBV5-1 and TRBJ2-3; no clear D gene. Trimming shortened V by 7 bases and J by 2 bases, and 5 bases separated the two germline ends. The CDR3 sequence is 11 residues long. Per germline, CDR1 SGHRS and CDR2 YFSETQ. CDR3 region: CASSDTDTQYF. The DNA of the CDR3 is TGCGCCAGCTCTGACACAGATACGCAGTATTTT.

The DNA of the CDR3 is TGTGCCAGCAGCTCCAAGACAGAAAAGCAAGAGACCCAGTACTTC. As protein: CASSSKTEKQETQYF. This rearrangement joins TRBV5-4 to TRBJ2-5, with a tentative D call TRBD1 (5 bases). Trimming pared 3 bases from V and 2 bases from J, leaving 14 bases between. Germline V gene lookup returns CDR1 SGHNT and CDR2 YYREEE (reference sequence). This CDR3 spans 15 amino acids.

This clone occurred once. The rearrangement joins TRBV2 to TRBJ1-2, with D unclear. The ends were cut back, 1 base at V and 10 bases at J, with 4 bases in the middle. The CDR3 is 10 residues long. Germline CDR1 is SNHLY and CDR2 is FYNNEI. The CDR3 reads CASSEESYTF. In DNA, the CDR3 is TGTGCCAGCAGTGAAGAATCCTACACCTTC.

This sequence joins TRBV6-6 and TRBJ2-7; 9 bases align to TRBD1. Germline loops: CDR1 MNHNY, CDR2 SVGAGI (reference sequence). The CDR3 consists of 14 residues. Trimming cost V 4 bases and J 5 bases; bases outside gene matches: 6. CDR3 nucleotide sequence: TGTGCCAGCAGTTCCTTGGGACAGGGTAACGAGCAGTACTTC. Translating gives CASSSLGQGNEQYF.

The rearrangement links TRBV11-1 to TRBJ2-7; D gene ambiguous. There are 14 residues in the CDR3. Trimming left V 2 bases short and J 0 bases short, with 8 bases between. The germline CDR1 and CDR2 sequences are SGHAT and FQDESV (reference sequence). The CDR3 sequence: CASSLNQPSYEQYF. The CDR3 DNA is TGTGCCAGCAGCTTAAATCAGCCCTCCTACGAGCAGTACTTC.

The V call is TRBV10-3, the J call TRBJ2-7, with D uncertain. Germline CDR1 ENHRY, CDR2 SYGVKD. The CDR3 extends over 10 amino acids. Deletions cut 6 bases from V and 3 bases from J, with 3 bases between. CDR3 in amino acids: CAIRDYEQYF. In DNA, the CDR3 is TGTGCCATCAGAGACTACGAGCAGTACTTC.

CDR3 coding DNA: TGTGCCAGCAGCCCCCGACAGGAGGGTCCCAATGAAAAACTGTTTTTT. It specifies CASSPRQEGPNEKLFF. This chain uses TRBV7-9 with TRBJ1-4, with D possibly being TRBD1 (6 bases). Deletions cut 5 bases from V and 5 bases from J, with 18 bases between. This CDR3 spans 16 amino acids. Germline V CDR1 and CDR2: SEHNR, FQNEAQ (reference sequence).

The V and J genes are TRBV28 and TRBJ1-5; D uncertain. Trimming shortened V by 8 bases and J by 0 bases, and 11 bases separated the two germline ends. Germline-derived CDR1 and CDR2 are MDHEN and SYDVKM. This CDR3 has 14 amino acids. This CDR3 reads CASHPHLSNQPQHF. CDR3 in DNA: TGTGCCAGCCATCCACACCTTAGCAATCAGCCCCAGCATTTT.

This sequence joins TRBV6-4 and TRBJ1-5; D gene uncertain. V was clipped by 3 bases and J by 3 bases, with 6 bases between them. CDR1 is MRHNA, CDR2 SNTAGT, per germline. The CDR3 consists of 13 residues. The CDR3 DNA reads as TGTGCCAGCAGTGATGGGGACAATCAGCCCCAGCATTTT. Its translation is CASSDGDNQPQHF.

J is TRBJ2-7 and V is TRBV7-8; 7 positions match TRBD1. Germline V lookup: CDR1 SGHVS, CDR2 FQNEAQ. This CDR3 contains 12 residues. Trimming cost V 5 bases and J 4 bases; bases outside gene matches: 2. The CDR3 region is CASSRDRYEQYF. The DNA of the CDR3 is TGTGCCAGCAGCAGGGACAGATACGAGCAGTACTTC.

The chain is built from TRBV7-9 and TRBJ1-1, with unresolved D. The CDR3 extends over 13 amino acids. The germline V gene has CDR1 SEHNR and CDR2 FQNEAQ (reference sequence). With 0 bases removed from V and 7 bases from J, the gap between germline ends came to 9 bases. The DNA for the CDR3 is TGTGCCAGCAGCTTAGCAACGGGAGATGAAGCTTTCTTT. This encodes CASSLATGDEAFF. Based on the CDR3 plus reference TRBV7-9 and TRBJ1-1, the full variable domain is DTGVSQNPRHKITKRGQNVTFRCDPISEHNRLYWYRQTLGQGPEFLTYFQNEAQLEKSRLLSDRFSAERPKGSFSTLEIQRTEQGDSAMYLCASSLATGDEAFFGQGTRLTVV.

The chain carries TRBV6-2 or TRBV6-3 and TRBJ1-2, with D unresolved. Trimming stripped 3 bases from V and 3 bases from J, with 8 bases between. The V gene's germline CDR1 is MNHEY and CDR2 SVGEGT. The CDR3 has 13 amino acids. CDR3 sequence (DNA): TGTGCCAGCAGTTATAGGCAATACTATGGCTACACCTTC. It translates to CASSYRQYYGYTF.

This chain joins TRBV4-1 and TRBJ2-1, with 10 bases matching TRBD2. This CDR3 comprises 17 residues. Germline CDR1 is MGHRA and CDR2 is YSYEKL. Trimming cost V 3 bases and J 8 bases; bases outside gene matches: 13. The CDR3 here is CASSQGDLAGVIHEQFF. The CDR3 bases are TGCGCCAGCAGCCAGGGCGACCTAGCGGGAGTGATCCATGAGCAGTTCTTC.

This chain connects TRBV27 to TRBJ1-6; D is undetermined. Germline CDR1 is MNHEY and CDR2 is SMNVEV (reference sequence). This CDR3 has 16 residues. With 2 bases removed from V and 7 bases from J, the gap between germline ends came to 15 bases. The CDR3, as DNA: TGTGCCAGCAGTTTAGATGCGGGGAGGGCAAATTCACCCCTCCACTTT. Its protein is CASSLDAGRANSPLHF.

The rearrangement joins TRBV7-8 to TRBJ2-1; a possible D gene is TRBD2 (7 bases). The CDR3 is made up of 13 amino acids. V lost 0 bases to trimming and J lost 16 bases, with 16 bases between them. Germline V gene data show CDR1 as SGHVS and CDR2 as FQNEAQ. Here the CDR3 DNA reads TGTGCCAGCAGCTTAGCGGGGGGGCGTGGTTACTTCTTC. Protein product: CASSLAGGRGYFF.

The chain couples TRBV6-2 or TRBV6-3 to TRBJ1-2, with a weak D call TRBD1 (5 bases). V gave up 2 bases and J gave up 8 bases, with 12 bases separating them. The CDR3 totals 13 residues. Germline lookup yields CDR1 MNHEY and CDR2 SVGEGT. This chain's CDR3 is CASSYGGTKGYTF. CDR3 nucleotides: TGTGCCAGCAGTTACGGAGGGACGAAGGGCTACACCTTC.

The V and J genes are TRBV28 and TRBJ2-7; D is perhaps TRBD1 (6 bases). Trimming pared 7 bases from V and 7 bases from J, leaving 17 bases between. The CDR3 length is 13 residues. CDR1 MDHEN and CDR2 SYDVKM come from the germline V gene. CDR3 sequence (DNA): TGTGCCAGCACTAACCCACAGGGCTGGGAGCAGTACTTC. This gives the protein CASTNPQGWEQYF.

The chain uses TRBV27 and TRBJ2-7; TRBD2 matches at 7 bases. Looked up from germline, CDR1 is MNHEY and CDR2 is SMNVEV (reference sequence). V lost 2 bases to trimming and J lost 0 bases; unmatched junction nucleotides: 4. There are 15 residues in the CDR3. The CDR3 here is CASSLIAGNSYEQYF. In DNA, the CDR3 is TGTGCCAGCAGTTTAATAGCGGGTAACTCCTACGAGCAGTACTTC.

The chain couples TRBV2 to TRBJ1-3; D not resolved. V lost 5 bases and J lost 0, with 8 bases in between. CDR1 SNHLY and CDR2 FYNNEI come from the germline V gene. The CDR3 loop spans 14 amino acids. In DNA form, the CDR3 reads TGTGCCAGCAGTCCCTGGGGCTCTGGAAACACCATATATTTT. It is translated as CASSPWGSGNTIYF.

The chain recombines TRBV7-2 with TRBJ2-3, with 13 positions matching TRBD2. J lost 6 bases, V lost 4 bases, and 4 bases had no gene match. This CDR3 has 15 residues. The germline CDR1 and CDR2 sequences are SGHTA and FQGNSA. The CDR3 sequence is CASSSRTSGSDTQYF. The CDR3 coding sequence is TGTGCCAGCAGCTCTAGGACTAGCGGGAGTGATACGCAGTATTTT.

This sequence joins TRBV5-5 and TRBJ1-6; weak D call: TRBD1 (5 bases). This CDR3 is built from 17 residues. Trimming took 5 bases from V and 0 from J, leaving 15 bases between them. CDR1 and CDR2 (germline): SGHKS, YYEKEE (reference sequence). The CDR3 DNA sequence: TGTGCCAGCAGACCAGGGACTCAGAGCTCCTATAATTCACCCCTCCACTTT. Amino acids: CASRPGTQSSYNSPLHF.

The chain has TRBV13 and TRBJ2-7; 8 nucleotides line up with TRBD1. The CDR3 contains 14 residues. V gave up 5 bases and J gave up 4 bases; unmatched junction bases: 7. Per germline, CDR1 PRHDT and CDR2 FYEKMQ (reference sequence). The CDR3: CASSTRQGSYEQYF. In DNA form, the CDR3 reads TGTGCCAGCAGCACAAGACAGGGGTCGTACGAGCAGTACTTC.

The J gene is TRBJ1-1, the V gene TRBV7-9, with D possibly matching TRBD1 (6 bases). The V end was cut by 5 bases, the J end by 12 bases, with 16 bases between. The CDR3 covers 12 residues. The germline V gene has CDR1 SEHNR and CDR2 FQNEAQ (reference sequence). For the CDR3, the DNA is TGTGCCAGCAGCGGCTACAGGGAGGTACCTTTCTTT. It yields the protein CASSGYREVPFF.

The chain has TRBV4-3 and TRBJ2-1, with 14 bases that match TRBD2. Germline CDR1 LGHNA, CDR2 YSLEER. The CDR3 consists of 16 residues. The V and J ends lost 0 bases and 5 bases, in that order; junction bases with no gene match: 0. CDR3 sequence reads: CASSQEGLAGDNEQFF. The CDR3 DNA sequence: TGCGCCAGCAGCCAAGAGGGACTAGCGGGAGACAATGAGCAGTTCTTC.

The V and J genes are TRBV15 and TRBJ2-7, with D possibly being TRBD1 or TRBD2 (6 bases each). V was cut by 0 bases and J by 4 bases, with 13 bases left in between. The CDR3 consists of 15 residues. Per the germline V gene, CDR1 is LNHNV and CDR2 is YYDKDF (reference sequence). For the CDR3, the DNA is TGTGCCACCAGCAGAGAAGTCCAGGGGAGGTACGAGCAGTACTTC. Translated, it gives CATSREVQGRYEQYF.

This sequence joins TRBV29-1 and TRBJ1-2; TRBD1 is a possible D gene (5 bases). Trimming cost V 4 bases and J 4 bases, with 7 bases left between them. The CDR3 is made up of 11 amino acids. Germline CDR1 SQVTM, CDR2 ANQGSEA. DNA for the CDR3: TGCAGCGTTGGGGGCCTCTATGGCTACACCTTC. Encoded protein: CSVGGLYGYTF.

The V and J genes are TRBV27 and TRBJ1-1; 12 nucleotides agree with TRBD1. The CDR3 runs 15 residues. V lost 5 bases, J lost 5 bases, and 6 bases stayed unmatched. Per the germline V gene, CDR1 is MNHEY and CDR2 is SMNVEV (reference sequence). DNA of the CDR3: TGTGCCAGCAGTCCGGGACAGGGGGCCCGAACTGAAGCTTTCTTT. Translated, it gives CASSPGQGARTEAFF.

The rearrangement uses TRBV7-8 and TRBJ1-2, with D unclear. The CDR3 totals 13 residues. CDR1 and CDR2 from the germline V gene are SGHVS and FQNEAQ. The V end lost 5 bases, the J end lost 2 bases, and 9 bases lay between the germline ends. CDR3 protein: CASSTHTNYGYTF. Written as DNA, the CDR3 is TGTGCCAGCAGCACCCACACGAACTATGGCTACACCTTC.

This clone was detected only once. The V and J genes are TRBV10-3 and TRBJ2-2, with D perhaps TRBD1 (6 bases). The CDR3 totals 15 residues. Trimming took 6 bases from V and 8 from J, leaving 19 bases between them. Germline V gene sequence: CDR1 ENHRY, CDR2 SYGVKD. This chain's CDR3 is CAIRHREEGAGELFF. The CDR3 DNA follows: TGTGCCATCAGACACAGGGAAGAGGGTGCAGGGGAGCTGTTTTTT.

The V and J genes are TRBV5-1 and TRBJ1-1, with D tentatively TRBD1 (5 bases). Trimming stripped 2 bases from V and 0 bases from J, with 14 bases between. CDR1 is SGHRS, CDR2 YFSETQ, per germline. The length of the CDR3 is 16 residues. CDR3 sequence: CASSFPSQGLNTEAFF. The CDR3 DNA follows: TGCGCCAGCAGCTTCCCCTCCCAGGGTTTGAACACTGAAGCTTTCTTT.